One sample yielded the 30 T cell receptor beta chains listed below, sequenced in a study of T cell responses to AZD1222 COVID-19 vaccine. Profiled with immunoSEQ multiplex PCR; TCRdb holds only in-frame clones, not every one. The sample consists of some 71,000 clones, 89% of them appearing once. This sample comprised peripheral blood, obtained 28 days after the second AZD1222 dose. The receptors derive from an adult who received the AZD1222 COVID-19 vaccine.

The CDR3 loop reads CASSLGQSNTEAFF. DNA of the CDR3: TGTGCCAGCAGCCTGGGACAGAGTAACACTGAAGCTTTCTTT. The rearrangement uses TRBV11-1 and TRBJ1-1; 7 positions match TRBD1. The junction had 5 bases not matched to a gene; V was cut back by 5 bases and J by 2 bases. The CDR3 runs to 14 residues. Germline CDR1 SGHAT, CDR2 FQDESV (reference sequence).

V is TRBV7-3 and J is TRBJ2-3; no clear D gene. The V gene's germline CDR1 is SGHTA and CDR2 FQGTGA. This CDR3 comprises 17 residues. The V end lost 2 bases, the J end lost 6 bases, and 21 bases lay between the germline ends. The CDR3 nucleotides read TGTGCCAGCAGCTTATTCCCCCGACCGACCTTAGGGGATACGCAGTATTTT. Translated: CASSLFPRPTLGDTQYF.

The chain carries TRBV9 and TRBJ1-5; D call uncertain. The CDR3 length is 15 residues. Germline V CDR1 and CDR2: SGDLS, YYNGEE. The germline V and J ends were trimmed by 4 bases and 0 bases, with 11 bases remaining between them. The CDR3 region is CASSRSWGSNQPQHF. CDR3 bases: TGTGCCAGCAGCAGATCGTGGGGTAGCAATCAGCCCCAGCATTTT. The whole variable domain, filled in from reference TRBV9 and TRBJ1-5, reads DSGVTQTPKHLITATGQRVTLRCSPRSGDLSVYWYQQSLDQGLQFLIQYYNGEERAKGNILERFSAQQFPDLHSELNLSSLELGDSALYFCASSRSWGSNQPQHFGDGTRLSIL.

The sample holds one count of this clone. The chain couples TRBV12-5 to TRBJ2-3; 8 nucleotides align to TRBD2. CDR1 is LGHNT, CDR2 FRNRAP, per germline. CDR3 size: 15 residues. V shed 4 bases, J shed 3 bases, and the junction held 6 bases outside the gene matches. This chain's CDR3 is CASGWGLGGTDTQYF. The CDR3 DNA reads TGTGCTAGTGGTTGGGGACTAGGTGGGACAGATACGCAGTATTTT. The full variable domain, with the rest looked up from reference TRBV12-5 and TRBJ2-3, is DARVTQTPRHKVTEMGQEVTMRCQPILGHNTVFWYRQTMMQGLELLAYFRNRAPLDDSGMPKDRFSAEMPDATLATLKIQPSEPRDSAVYFCASGWGLGGTDTQYFGPGTRLTVL.

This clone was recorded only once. The CDR3 DNA sequence: TGTGCCAGCAGTTTAGCGGGACTAGCGCCCAATGAGCAGTTCTTC. It encodes CASSLAGLAPNEQFF. The rearrangement links TRBV27 to TRBJ2-1; 10 bases agree with TRBD2. V was pared by 2 bases and J by 6 bases, with 4 bases of the junction left unmatched. Per germline, CDR1 MNHEY and CDR2 SMNVEV (reference sequence). This CDR3 region has 15 residues.

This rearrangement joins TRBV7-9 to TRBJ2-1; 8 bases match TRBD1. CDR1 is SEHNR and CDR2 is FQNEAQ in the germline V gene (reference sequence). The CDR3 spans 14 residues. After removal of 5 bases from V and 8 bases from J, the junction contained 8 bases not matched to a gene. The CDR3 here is CASSPRTGSYEQFF. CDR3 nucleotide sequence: TGTGCCAGCAGCCCCCGGACAGGGAGCTATGAGCAGTTCTTC.

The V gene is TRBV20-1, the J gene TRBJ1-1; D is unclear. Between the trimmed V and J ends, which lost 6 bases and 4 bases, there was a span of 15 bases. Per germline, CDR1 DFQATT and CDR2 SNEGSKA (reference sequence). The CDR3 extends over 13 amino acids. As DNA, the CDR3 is TGCAGTGCAAGTGGTTACCGTGGCACTGAAGCTTTCTTT. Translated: CSASGYRGTEAFF.

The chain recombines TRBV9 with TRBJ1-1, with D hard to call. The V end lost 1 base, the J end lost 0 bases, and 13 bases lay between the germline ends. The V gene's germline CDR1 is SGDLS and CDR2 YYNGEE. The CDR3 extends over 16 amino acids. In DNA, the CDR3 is TGTGCCAGCAGCGTATCCGGAGAGCTTTTGAACACTGAAGCTTTCTTT. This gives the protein CASSVSGELLNTEAFF.

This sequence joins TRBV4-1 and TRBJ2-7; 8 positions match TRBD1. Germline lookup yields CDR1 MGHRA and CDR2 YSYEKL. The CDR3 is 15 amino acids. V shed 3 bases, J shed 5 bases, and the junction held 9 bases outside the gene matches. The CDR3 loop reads CASSHGRTGRNEQYF. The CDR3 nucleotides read TGCGCCAGCAGCCATGGAAGGACAGGGCGAAACGAGCAGTACTTC.

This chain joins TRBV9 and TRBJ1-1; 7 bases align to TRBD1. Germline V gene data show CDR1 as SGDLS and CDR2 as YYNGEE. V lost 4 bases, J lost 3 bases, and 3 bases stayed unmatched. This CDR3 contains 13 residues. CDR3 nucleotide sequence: TGTGCCAGCAGCACTCAGGGGGACACTGAAGCTTTCTTT. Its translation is CASSTQGDTEAFF.

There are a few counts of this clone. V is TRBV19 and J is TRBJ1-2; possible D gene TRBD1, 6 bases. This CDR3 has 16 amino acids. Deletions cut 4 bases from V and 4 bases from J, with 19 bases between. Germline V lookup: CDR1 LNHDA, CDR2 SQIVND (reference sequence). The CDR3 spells CASSRRQRGKSYGYTF. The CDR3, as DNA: TGTGCCAGTAGTAGAAGGCAGAGGGGGAAGTCCTATGGCTACACCTTC.

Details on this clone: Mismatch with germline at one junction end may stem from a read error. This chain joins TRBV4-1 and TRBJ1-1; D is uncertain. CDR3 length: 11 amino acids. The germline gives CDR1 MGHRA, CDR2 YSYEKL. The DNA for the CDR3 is TGCGCCAGCAGCCAAGATTTAGCGTTGTACTTT. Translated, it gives CASSQDLALYF.

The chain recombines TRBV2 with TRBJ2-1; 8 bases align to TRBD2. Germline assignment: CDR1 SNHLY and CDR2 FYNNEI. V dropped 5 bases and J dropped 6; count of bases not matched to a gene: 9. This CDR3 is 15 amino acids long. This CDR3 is CASSRGRSSSNEQFF. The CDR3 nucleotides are TGTGCCAGCAGTCGCGGGAGGAGTTCTTCCAATGAGCAGTTCTTC.

For the CDR3, the DNA is TGTGCCAGCAGCCGACAGGCGTCCTATGGCTACACCTTC. Amino acid sequence: CASSRQASYGYTF. The chain recombines TRBV11-3 with TRBJ1-2; TRBD1 is a possible D gene (6 bases). Trimming left V 5 bases short and J 4 bases short, with 11 bases between. This CDR3 spans 13 amino acids. Germline V gene lookup returns CDR1 SGHNT and CDR2 YENEEA.

CDR3 sequence reads: CASSRAMNTEAFF. The DNA of the CDR3 is TGTGCCAGCAGTAGGGCGATGAACACTGAAGCTTTCTTT. The genes are TRBV5-4 and TRBJ1-1; no definite D call. Trimming left V 5 bases short and J 0 bases short, with 8 bases between. The germline V gene has CDR1 SGHNT and CDR2 YYREEE (reference sequence). This CDR3 has 13 residues.

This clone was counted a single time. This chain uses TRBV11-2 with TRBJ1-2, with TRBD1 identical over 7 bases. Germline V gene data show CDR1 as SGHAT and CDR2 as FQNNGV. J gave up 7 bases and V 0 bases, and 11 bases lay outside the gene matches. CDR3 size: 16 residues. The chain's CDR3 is CASSLDRTGLGGGYTF. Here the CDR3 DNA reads TGTGCCAGCAGCTTAGATCGGACAGGCCTCGGCGGTGGCTACACCTTC. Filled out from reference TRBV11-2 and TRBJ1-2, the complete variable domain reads EAGVAQSPRYKIIEKRQSVAFWCNPISGHATLYWYQQILGQGPKLLIQFQNNGVVDDSQLPKDRFSAERLKGVDSTLKIQPAKLEDSAVYLCASSLDRTGLGGGYTFGSGTRLTVV.

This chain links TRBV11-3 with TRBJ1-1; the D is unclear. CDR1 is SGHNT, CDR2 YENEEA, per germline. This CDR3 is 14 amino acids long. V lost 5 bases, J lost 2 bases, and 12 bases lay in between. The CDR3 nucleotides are TGTGCCAGCAGCCTAGCCGGGTCCAACACTGAAGCTTTCTTT. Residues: CASSLAGSNTEAFF.

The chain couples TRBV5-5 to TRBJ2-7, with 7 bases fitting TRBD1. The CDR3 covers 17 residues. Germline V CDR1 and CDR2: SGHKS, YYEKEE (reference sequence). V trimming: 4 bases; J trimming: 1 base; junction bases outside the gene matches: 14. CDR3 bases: TGTGCCAGCAGCCCACAAACAGGGGCTCAGAATTCCTACGAGCAGTACTTC. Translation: CASSPQTGAQNSYEQYF.

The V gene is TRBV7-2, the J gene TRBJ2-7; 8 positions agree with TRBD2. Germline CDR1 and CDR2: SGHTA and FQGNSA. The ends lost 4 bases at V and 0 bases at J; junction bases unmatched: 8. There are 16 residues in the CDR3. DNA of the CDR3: TGTGCCAGCAGCTCTCGTGGGACTAGGAGCTCCTACGAGCAGTACTTC. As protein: CASSSRGTRSSYEQYF.

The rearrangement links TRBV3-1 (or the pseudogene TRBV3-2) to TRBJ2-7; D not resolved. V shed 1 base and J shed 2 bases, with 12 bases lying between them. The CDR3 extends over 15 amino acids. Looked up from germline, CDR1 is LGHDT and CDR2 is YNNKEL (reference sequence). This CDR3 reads CASSQGPSPPYEQYF. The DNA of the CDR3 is TGTGCCAGCAGCCAAGGTCCATCCCCCCCCTACGAGCAGTACTTC.

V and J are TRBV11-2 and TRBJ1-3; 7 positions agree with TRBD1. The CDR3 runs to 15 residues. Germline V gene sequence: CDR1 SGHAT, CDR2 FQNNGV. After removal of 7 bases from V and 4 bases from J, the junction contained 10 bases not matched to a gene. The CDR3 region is CASNFDRVSGNTIYF. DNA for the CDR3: TGTGCCAGCAACTTCGACAGGGTATCCGGAAACACCATATATTTT.

In nucleotides, the CDR3 is TGTGCCAGCCGACAAACGGGACAGCCGAACACTGAAGCTTTCTTT. Encoded protein: CASRQTGQPNTEAFF. The rearrangement uses TRBV6-5 and TRBJ1-1, with 7 bases lining up with TRBD1. Germline V gene lookup returns CDR1 MNHEY and CDR2 SVGAGI. This CDR3 contains 15 residues. The V segment lost 8 bases and the J segment 1 base; nucleotides outside the gene matches: 10.

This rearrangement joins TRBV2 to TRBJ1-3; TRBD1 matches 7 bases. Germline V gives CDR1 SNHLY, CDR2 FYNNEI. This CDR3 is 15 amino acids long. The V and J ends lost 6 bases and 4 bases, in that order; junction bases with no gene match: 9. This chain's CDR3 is CASRAQGGAGNTIYF. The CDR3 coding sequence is TGTGCCAGCAGGGCCCAGGGGGGAGCAGGAAACACCATATATTTT.

CDR3 sequence (DNA): TGTGCCAGCGGCTGGGGGGGCAACGACTACGAGCAGTACTTC. Its translation: CASGWGGNDYEQYF. V gene TRBV7-7 combines with J gene TRBJ2-7, with D tentatively TRBD2 (7 bases). This CDR3 region has 14 residues. Germline V CDR1 and CDR2: SSHAT, FNYEAQ (reference sequence). V dropped 8 bases and J dropped 3 bases, with 17 bases sitting between them.

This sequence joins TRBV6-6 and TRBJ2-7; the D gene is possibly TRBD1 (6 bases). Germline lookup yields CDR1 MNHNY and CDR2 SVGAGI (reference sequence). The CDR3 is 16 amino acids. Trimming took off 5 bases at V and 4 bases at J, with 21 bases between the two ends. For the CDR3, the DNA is TGTGCCAGCAGTCCCCTTAGCTCAGGGGCTATTTACGAGCAGTACTTC. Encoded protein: CASSPLSSGAIYEQYF.

CDR3 nucleotides: TGCGCCAGCAGTCCGGGGACCGGGACAGGTGAAGAGACCCAGTACTTC. Translated: CASSPGTGTGEETQYF. The rearrangement uses TRBV5-1 and TRBJ2-5; 8 bases are a match to TRBD1. The CDR3 consists of 16 residues. Germline lookup yields CDR1 SGHRS and CDR2 YFSETQ. Unmatched junction bases numbered 12, after V lost 5 bases and J lost 3 bases.

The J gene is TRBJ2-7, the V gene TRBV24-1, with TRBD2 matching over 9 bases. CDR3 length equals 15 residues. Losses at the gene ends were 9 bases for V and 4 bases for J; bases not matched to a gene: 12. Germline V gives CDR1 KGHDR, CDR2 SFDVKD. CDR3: CATCGGGGRGYEQYF. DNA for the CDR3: TGTGCCACCTGCGGAGGGGGCGGGAGGGGTTACGAGCAGTACTTC.

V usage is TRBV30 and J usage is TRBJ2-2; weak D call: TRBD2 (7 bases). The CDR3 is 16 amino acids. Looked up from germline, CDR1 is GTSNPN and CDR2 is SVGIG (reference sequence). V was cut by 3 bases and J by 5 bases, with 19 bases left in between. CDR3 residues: CAWSKGGSRLTGELFF. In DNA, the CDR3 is TGTGCCTGGAGCAAGGGGGGGTCCCGGTTGACCGGGGAGCTGTTTTTT.

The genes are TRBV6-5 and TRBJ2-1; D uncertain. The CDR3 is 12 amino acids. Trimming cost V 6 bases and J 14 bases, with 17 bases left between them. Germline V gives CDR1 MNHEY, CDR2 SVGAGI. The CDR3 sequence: CASSLNPPQEFF. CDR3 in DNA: TGTGCCAGCAGCCTCAACCCGCCTCAGGAGTTCTTC.

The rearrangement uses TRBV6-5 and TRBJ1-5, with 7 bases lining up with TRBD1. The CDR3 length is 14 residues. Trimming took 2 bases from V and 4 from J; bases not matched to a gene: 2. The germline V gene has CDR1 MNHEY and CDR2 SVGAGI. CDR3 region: CASSYRTGNQPQHF. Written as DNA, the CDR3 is TGTGCCAGCAGTTACCGGACAGGAAATCAGCCCCAGCATTTT.